This section outlines one T cell receptor (beta chain) sequence together with its context. Its specificity is not known. Some clones are missing from TCRdb's copy, which holds only in-frame ones; the method was immunoSEQ multiplex PCR. This sample has tens of thousands of clones; roughly 84% occur once, and the top ten carry around a sixth. This sample is part of a study of T cell responses to AZD1222 COVID-19 vaccine. Study-level points and caveats: The reported proportion of spike-specific TCRs targeting unmutated variant regions was nearly half. Spike-spanning, vaccine-associated CD4 TCRs were dominant at 160-218 and 743-854.

Trimming removed 6 bases from V and 4 bases from J, with 13 bases in between. The CDR3 totals 13 residues. Germline V gene data show CDR1 as MNHEY and CDR2 as SVGAGI. The sample was peripheral blood, taken on day 0 of AZD1222 vaccination. The receptor was isolated from an adult in good health. The chain employs TRBV6-5 and TRBJ2-7, with D possibly called TRBD1 or TRBD2 (5 bases each). The CDR3 bases are TGTGCCAGCAGCCCGGGACCTTTTTACGAGCAGTACTTC. Amino acids: CASSPGPFYEQYF.